This T cell receptor beta chain was profiled in a study of prognosis after radiotherapy for stage I lung cancer. The wider study: A median of roughly 7 months after radiotherapy, distant metastases were seen in a handful of patients, while no significant progression was shown by 15.

Unmatched junction bases numbered 1, after V lost 2 bases and J lost 3 bases. CDR1 and CDR2 (germline): SNHLY, FYNNEI. This CDR3 comprises 15 residues. From genomic DNA, TCR beta CDR3 was amplified by two-round multiplex PCR. Specific primers for each TRBV and TRBJ gene were what first-round PCR used. Via MiXCR, TCRdb re-called the multiplex PCR reads, giving one row per CDR3 protein. The sample holds around 8,600 distinct CDR3 sequences, over 50% seen once. The chain combines TRBV2 with TRBJ2-2, with 9 bases that match TRBD1. The sequence was collected from a donor aged 50 or older with non-small cell lung cancer. Source: PBMCs, taken before or after stereotactic body radiation therapy (not recorded which). CDR3 bases: TGTGCCAGCAGTGAATGGACAGGGGACACCGGGGAGCTGTTTTTT. It encodes CASSEWTGDTGELFF.